Following are 28 T cell receptor beta chains from one sample sequenced in a study of radiation and T cells in renal cell carcinoma. Assay used: immunoSEQ multiplex PCR; TCRdb lists only in-frame clones, some missing. This repertoire shows roughly 82,000 clones, about 88% found once; its top ten account for 6%. Time point meaning: blood 4 weeks post-SBRT, at nephrectomy. Indicated treatment: 15 Gy SBRT to primary tumor, nephrectomy 4 weeks later. The sequencing here drew on blood, taken from a patient whose treatment included radiotherapy and nephrectomy. The origin of the receptors is a woman in her 70s with renal cell carcinoma.

V usage is TRBV7-2 and J usage is TRBJ1-5; possible D gene TRBD1, 5 bases. CDR1 is SGHTA, CDR2 FQGNSA, per germline. The V and J ends lost 5 bases and 6 bases respectively, with 20 bases between them. The CDR3 spans 16 residues. CDR3 residues: CASSTPGPSGGQPQHF. CDR3 nucleotide sequence: TGTGCCAGCAGCACCCCGGGACCCTCGGGTGGTCAGCCCCAGCATTTT.

The rearrangement joins TRBV6-6 to TRBJ1-5; TRBD1 might be the D (6 bases). Trimming shortened V by 2 bases and J by 7 bases, and 15 bases separated the two germline ends. This CDR3 is built from 15 residues. Germline CDR1 is MNHNY and CDR2 is SVGAGI (reference sequence). CDR3 amino acids: CASSYGQGILQPQHF. CDR3 sequence (DNA): TGTGCCAGCAGTTACGGGCAGGGGATTTTACAGCCCCAGCATTTT.

In DNA, the CDR3 is TGCGCCAGCGGCCGCGGGCTACGACTAAGCACAGATACGCAGTATTTT. It translates to CASGRGLRLSTDTQYF. The chain combines TRBV5-1 with TRBJ2-3; maybe TRBD2 (5 bases). Per the germline V gene, CDR1 is SGHRS and CDR2 is YFSETQ. This CDR3 comprises 16 residues. Deletions cut 7 bases from V and 0 bases from J, with 18 bases between.

The V call is TRBV4-2, the J call TRBJ2-5; tentative D call: TRBD2 (6 bases). V was trimmed by 3 bases and J by 3 bases, leaving 14 bases between them. This CDR3 comprises 15 residues. The germline gives CDR1 LGHNA, CDR2 YNFKEQ. The CDR3 here is CASSQGGGIEETQYF. The CDR3 nucleotides read TGTGCCAGCAGCCAGGGTGGAGGGATCGAAGAGACCCAGTACTTC.

The CDR3 bases are TGTGCCAGCAGCCTGCCCCCCGGGAGTACGCAGTATTTT. Translated: CASSLPPGSTQYF. The chain links TRBV7-8 to TRBJ2-3; possibly TRBD2 for D (6 bases). V gave up 5 bases and J gave up 8 bases, with 14 bases separating them. There are 13 residues in the CDR3. CDR1 and CDR2 from the germline V gene are SGHVS and FQNEAQ.

The chain combines TRBV5-4 with TRBJ2-3; 8 bases are a match to TRBD1. V lost 4 bases and J lost 0; bases outside the gene matches: 4. This CDR3 region has 15 residues. The germline gives CDR1 SGHNT, CDR2 YYREEE (reference sequence). CDR3 protein: CASSPDRASTDTQYF. For the CDR3, the DNA is TGTGCCAGCAGCCCGGACAGGGCCAGCACAGATACGCAGTATTTT.

This chain links TRBV19 with TRBJ1-5; 7 nucleotides match TRBD1. Germline CDR1 LNHDA, CDR2 SQIVND (reference sequence). The junction had 8 bases not matched to a gene; V was cut back by 5 bases and J by 4 bases. The CDR3 runs 15 residues. CDR3 nucleotide sequence: TGTGCCAGTAGTCTTCGGACAGGCAATAATCAGCCCCAGCATTTT. The encoded protein is CASSLRTGNNQPQHF.

The CDR3 protein is CASSQGAGLGTQYF. Written as DNA, the CDR3 is TGCGCCAGCAGCCAAGGGGCAGGGTTGGGGACCCAGTACTTC. The genes are TRBV4-1 and TRBJ2-5, with D tentatively TRBD1 (5 bases). V was trimmed by 1 base and J by 7 bases, leaving 13 bases between them. The CDR3 is 14 amino acids. CDR1 and CDR2 from the germline V gene are MGHRA and YSYEKL.

As concerns this clone: Its ends do not fully match the called genes, so a read error is possible. The rearrangement uses TRBV7-7 and TRBJ2-5; no clear D gene. Germline CDR1 is SSHAT and CDR2 is FNYEAQ (reference sequence). The CDR3 length is 11 residues. The CDR3 DNA reads TGTGCTAGCAGTCTCCAAGAGACCCAGTACTTC. Its protein product is CASSLQETQYF.

V is TRBV6-1 and J is TRBJ2-7, with TRBD1 as a possible D gene (6 bases). The CDR3 spans 11 residues. The V gene's germline CDR1 is MNHNS and CDR2 SASEGT. V was shortened by 7 bases and J by 5 bases, with 9 bases between the two germline ends. The CDR3 loop reads CASTGVHEQYF. The CDR3, as DNA: TGTGCCAGCACAGGGGTGCACGAGCAGTACTTC.

A single count supports this clone. This chain connects TRBV30 to TRBJ1-4; D gene unclear. The germline V and J ends were trimmed by 4 bases and 4 bases, with 7 bases remaining between them. CDR3 length: 12 amino acids. The germline V gene encodes CDR1 GTSNPN and CDR2 SVGIG (reference sequence). The CDR3 coding sequence is TGTGCCTGGAAACAAATTAATGAAAAACTGTTTTTT. Translation: CAWKQINEKLFF.

The chain combines TRBV6-5 with TRBJ2-1; D not resolved. CDR3 length: 13 residues. V dropped 2 bases and J dropped 4 bases, with 6 bases sitting between them. Germline CDR1 reads MNHEY; CDR2 reads SVGAGI. CDR3 in DNA: TGTGCCAGCAGTTACCGGTCGTACAATGAGCAGTTCTTC. Its translation: CASSYRSYNEQFF.

V is TRBV9 and J is TRBJ1-3, with D hard to call. Germline CDR1 SGDLS, CDR2 YYNGEE. Between the trimmed V and J ends, which lost 2 bases and 3 bases, there was a span of 9 bases. This CDR3 comprises 14 residues. The CDR3 spells CASSVRVDGNTIYF. CDR3 sequence (DNA): TGTGCCAGCAGCGTTAGGGTTGATGGAAACACCATATATTTT.

The rearrangement uses TRBV7-8 and TRBJ1-5, with D perhaps TRBD1 (5 bases). The ends were cut back, 5 bases at V and 3 bases at J, with 20 bases in the middle. In germline, CDR1 is SGHVS, CDR2 FQNEAQ. The length of the CDR3 is 17 residues. The CDR3 DNA reads TGTGCCAGCAGCCAACTGGGGTGGGACGGGGTCAATCAGCCCCAGCATTTT. As protein: CASSQLGWDGVNQPQHF.

This rearrangement joins TRBV4-1 to TRBJ1-5; no definite D call. Trimming cost V 0 bases and J 0 bases, with 12 bases left between them. This CDR3 has 17 residues. Germline V gene lookup returns CDR1 MGHRA and CDR2 YSYEKL. Here the CDR3 DNA reads TGCGCCAGCAGCCAAGAACCGGACGGGTATAGCAATCAGCCCCAGCATTTT. This gives the protein CASSQEPDGYSNQPQHF.

The chain links TRBV7-9 to TRBJ1-2; D gene unclear. Germline-derived CDR1 and CDR2 are SEHNR and FQNEAQ (reference sequence). The CDR3 covers 15 residues. Trimming shortened V by 1 base and J by 3 bases, and 12 bases separated the two germline ends. This chain's CDR3 is CASSLVVPKDYGYTF. In DNA form, the CDR3 reads TGTGCCAGCAGCTTAGTCGTCCCCAAGGACTATGGCTACACCTTC.

This chain joins TRBV18 and TRBJ1-1; possibly TRBD1 for D (5 bases). CDR3 length: 14 amino acids. CDR1 is KGHSH and CDR2 is LQKENI in the germline V gene. V was shortened by 2 bases and J by 0 bases, with 7 bases between the two germline ends. CDR3 protein: CASSPWDLNTEAFF. DNA for the CDR3: TGTGCCAGCTCACCATGGGACCTGAACACTGAAGCTTTCTTT.

The genes are TRBV12-5 and TRBJ1-1, with D hard to call. The CDR3 length is 15 residues. Germline loops: CDR1 LGHNT, CDR2 FRNRAP. Trimming took off 1 base at V and 1 base at J, with 10 bases between the two ends. The CDR3 spells CASGLGGIGNTEAFF. The DNA for the CDR3 is TGTGCTAGTGGTTTGGGTGGTATCGGGAACACTGAAGCTTTCTTT.

The chain employs TRBV29-1 and TRBJ2-7; tentatively, D is TRBD1 (5 bases). Germline lookup yields CDR1 SQVTM and CDR2 ANQGSEA. The V gene lost 4 bases and the J gene lost 7 bases, with 14 bases spanning the gap. The CDR3 spans 12 residues. DNA of the CDR3: TGCAGCGTTGCCGCACAGGTCCCGGAGCAGTACTTC. It codes for CSVAAQVPEQYF.

The chain recombines TRBV11-3 with TRBJ1-6; 7 bases line up with TRBD1. The V segment lost 5 bases and the J segment 9 bases; nucleotides outside the gene matches: 10. Per germline, CDR1 SGHNT and CDR2 YENEEA. The CDR3 has 15 amino acids. CDR3 sequence: CASSTTTGLGSPLHF. The CDR3, as DNA: TGTGCCAGCAGCACCACGACAGGGCTGGGTTCACCCCTCCACTTT.

V usage is TRBV30 and J usage is TRBJ2-3, with 8 bases that match TRBD2. The CDR3 runs to 14 residues. With 5 bases clipped from V and 8 bases from J, the junction kept 12 bases outside the gene matches. Germline V gene sequence: CDR1 GTSNPN, CDR2 SVGIG (reference sequence). CDR3 residues: CAWSFGTREGTQYF. As DNA, the CDR3 is TGTGCCTGGTCTTTCGGGACTAGGGAGGGTACGCAGTATTTT. Looking up the rest from reference TRBV30 and TRBJ2-3 gives the full variable domain: SQTIHQWPATLVQPVGSPLSLECTVEGTSNPNLYWYRQAAGRGLQLLFYSVGIGQISSEVPQNLSASRPQDRQFILSSKKLLLSDSGFYLCAWSFGTREGTQYFGPGTRLTVL.

The chain couples TRBV15 to TRBJ2-7; TRBD1 matches at 9 bases. The CDR3 is 15 residues long. In germline, CDR1 is LNHNV, CDR2 YYDKDF (reference sequence). With 4 bases clipped from V and 2 bases from J, the junction kept 6 bases outside the gene matches. In DNA form, the CDR3 reads TGTGCCACCAGCATGCCGGGACAGGGAACCTACGAGCAGTACTTC. Protein product: CATSMPGQGTYEQYF.

The rearrangement uses TRBV6-1 and TRBJ2-7; TRBD1 might be the D (5 bases). The germline V gene has CDR1 MNHNS and CDR2 SASEGT. The V and J ends lost 0 bases and 3 bases respectively, with 9 bases between them. CDR3 length: 14 residues. CDR3 in amino acids: CASSEALQGYEQYF. DNA of the CDR3: TGTGCCAGCAGTGAAGCGCTTCAGGGCTACGAGCAGTACTTC.

CDR3 coding DNA: TGTGCCAGCAGCTTGGGTGGGGATAAGCCCCAGCATTTT. It specifies CASSLGGDKPQHF. The V and J genes are TRBV5-4 and TRBJ1-5; D unclear. Trimming shortened V by 0 bases and J by 8 bases, and 9 bases separated the two germline ends. The CDR3 extends over 13 amino acids. Germline CDR1 reads SGHNT; CDR2 reads YYREEE (reference sequence).

In DNA, the CDR3 is TGCGCCAGCAGCCAAACTGAATCCGGGACAGGGACCAATGAGCAGTTCTTC. Its protein product is CASSQTESGTGTNEQFF. V usage is TRBV4-3 and J usage is TRBJ2-1; 9 nucleotides align to TRBD1. V was pared by 2 bases and J by 6 bases, with 11 bases of the junction left unmatched. Germline V lookup: CDR1 LGHNA, CDR2 YSLEER. The CDR3 contains 17 residues.

This chain links TRBV29-1 with TRBJ1-1; D is undetermined. The CDR3 extends over 11 amino acids. Trimming removed 2 bases from V and 7 bases from J, with 8 bases in between. CDR1 SQVTM and CDR2 ANQGSEA come from the germline V gene. CDR3 in amino acids: CSVEQDHEAFF. CDR3 DNA sequence: TGCAGCGTTGAACAGGATCATGAAGCTTTCTTT.

The CDR3 loop reads CASSTRTGTRSGYTF. The CDR3 bases are TGTGCCAGCAGCACCCGGACAGGGACACGATCAGGCTACACCTTC. The rearrangement joins TRBV9 to TRBJ1-2, with 8 bases that match TRBD1. The CDR3 spans 15 residues. CDR1 and CDR2 (germline): SGDLS, YYNGEE. J was trimmed by 8 bases and V by 4 bases; bases with no gene match: 13.

The chain recombines TRBV6-5 with TRBJ1-1; TRBD1 is a possible D gene (5 bases). The CDR3 has 14 residues. Trimming stripped 2 bases from V and 1 base from J, with 8 bases between. Germline V gives CDR1 MNHEY, CDR2 SVGAGI. In nucleotides, the CDR3 is TGTGCCAGCAGTTACGGGGGGACGAACACTGAAGCTTTCTTT. Amino acids: CASSYGGTNTEAFF.